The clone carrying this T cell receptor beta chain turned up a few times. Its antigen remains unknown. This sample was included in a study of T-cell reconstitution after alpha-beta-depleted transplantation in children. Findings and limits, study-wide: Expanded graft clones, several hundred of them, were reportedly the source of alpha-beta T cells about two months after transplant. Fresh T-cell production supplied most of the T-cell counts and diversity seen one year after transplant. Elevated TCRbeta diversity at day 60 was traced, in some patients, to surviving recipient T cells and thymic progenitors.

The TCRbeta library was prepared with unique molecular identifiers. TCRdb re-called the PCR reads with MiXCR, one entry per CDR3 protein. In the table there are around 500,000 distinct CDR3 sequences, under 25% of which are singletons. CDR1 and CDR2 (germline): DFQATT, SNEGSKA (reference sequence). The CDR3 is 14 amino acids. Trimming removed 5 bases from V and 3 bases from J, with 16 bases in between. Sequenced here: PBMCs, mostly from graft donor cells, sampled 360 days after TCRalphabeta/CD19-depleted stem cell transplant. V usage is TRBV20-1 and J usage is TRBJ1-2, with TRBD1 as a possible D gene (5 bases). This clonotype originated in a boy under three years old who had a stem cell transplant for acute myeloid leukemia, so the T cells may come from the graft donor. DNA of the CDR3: TGCAGTGCTGGCCGGGGGGAGTTGGACTATGGCTACACCTTC. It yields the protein CSAGRGELDYGYTF.